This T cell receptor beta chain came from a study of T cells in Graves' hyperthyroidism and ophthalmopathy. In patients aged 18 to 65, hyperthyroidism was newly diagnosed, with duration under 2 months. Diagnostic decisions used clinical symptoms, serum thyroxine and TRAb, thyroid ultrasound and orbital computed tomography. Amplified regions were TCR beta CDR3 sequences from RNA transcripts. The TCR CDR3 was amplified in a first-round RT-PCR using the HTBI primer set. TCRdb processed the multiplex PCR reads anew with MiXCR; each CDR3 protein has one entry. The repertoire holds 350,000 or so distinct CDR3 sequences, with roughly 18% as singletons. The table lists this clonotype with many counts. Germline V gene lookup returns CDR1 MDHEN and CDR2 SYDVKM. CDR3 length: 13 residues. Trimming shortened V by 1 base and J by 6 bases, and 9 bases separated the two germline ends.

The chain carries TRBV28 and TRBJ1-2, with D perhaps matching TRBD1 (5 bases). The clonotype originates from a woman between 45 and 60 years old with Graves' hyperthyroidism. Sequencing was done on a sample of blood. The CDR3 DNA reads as TGTGCCAGCAGTTTATTTCAGGGCCATGGCTACACCTTC. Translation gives CASSLFQGHGYTF.